The 21 T cell receptor beta chains below come from one sample, sequenced in a study of T cell repertoires in cytomegalovirus infection. TCRdb re-analysed the reads in MiXCR, keeping a single row per CDR3 protein. In the table there are some 590,000 distinct CDR3 sequences, approximately 40% of which are singletons. What these receptors recognize is not known. The specimen comprised cultured PBMCs, sampled from culture after CMV antigen stimulation. These receptors all come from a human donor in good health (CMV status not recorded). Some clones in this sample may be carry-over from other donors' samples.

A remark on this clonotype: Germline and junction disagree at one end, which may indicate a read error. This chain links TRBV2 with TRBJ1-5, with a weak D call TRBD1 (5 bases). The CDR3 has 14 residues. Germline V gives CDR1 SNHLY, CDR2 FYNNEI. The DNA for the CDR3 is TGTGTCAGCAGTGAAACTTCAGGGAATCAGCCCCAGCATTTT. Encoded protein: CVSSETSGNQPQHF.

This clonotype was detected a few times. V and J are TRBV19 and TRBJ2-3; 11 nucleotides line up with TRBD1. J gave up 4 bases and V 6 bases, and 3 bases lay outside the gene matches. This CDR3 spans 14 amino acids. Per the germline V gene, CDR1 is LNHDA and CDR2 is SQIVND (reference sequence). CDR3 amino acids: CASRRDRGADTQYF. In DNA, the CDR3 is TGTGCCAGTAGGCGGGACAGGGGGGCAGATACGCAGTATTTT.

The chain couples TRBV6-2 or TRBV6-3 to TRBJ2-7; 8 nucleotides match TRBD1. The CDR3 is made up of 13 amino acids. The V gene end was trimmed by 5 bases and the J gene end by 7 bases; junction bases not matched to a gene: 7. CDR1 and CDR2 from the germline V gene are MNHEY and SVGEGT. The CDR3 coding sequence is TGTGCCAGCAGTCAAGACAGGGGTGGAGAGCAGTACTTC. Its translation is CASSQDRGGEQYF.

Comments on this clonotype: This may be a read error, as it is one base from a much larger clone. This sequence joins TRBV7-2 and TRBJ1-5, with D uncertain. Germline-derived CDR1 and CDR2 are SGHTA and FQGNSA. The CDR3 sequence is 13 residues long. The CDR3 coding sequence is TGTGCCAGCAGCATTAGTAGCAATCAGCCCCAGCGTTTT. Its translation is CASSISSNQPQRF.

This clonotype showed up just a few times. The chain has TRBV7-9 and TRBJ2-5; the D gene is possibly TRBD2 (7 bases). Per the germline V gene, CDR1 is SEHNR and CDR2 is FQNEAQ (reference sequence). V lost 5 bases to trimming and J lost 2 bases, with 15 bases between them. This CDR3 comprises 15 residues. In nucleotides, the CDR3 is TGTGCCAGCAGCCCCGAGGGGGGGTCACAAGAGACCCAGTACTTC. Translated: CASSPEGGSQETQYF.

The J gene is TRBJ2-2, the V gene TRBV11-2; D may be TRBD1 or TRBD2 (5 bases each). This CDR3 has 14 amino acids. Trimming took 3 bases from V and 8 from J, leaving 13 bases between them. Germline V lookup: CDR1 SGHAT, CDR2 FQNNGV. CDR3 in amino acids: CASSLTRDAGELFF. CDR3 in DNA: TGTGCCAGCAGCTTGACCCGGGACGCAGGGGAGCTGTTTTTT.

V is TRBV19 and J is TRBJ1-5; D gene unclear. Germline CDR1 is LNHDA and CDR2 is SQIVND (reference sequence). The V end lost 7 bases, the J end lost 7 bases, and 14 bases lay between the germline ends. The CDR3 runs to 13 residues. The CDR3 DNA follows: TGTGCCAGTATTCACTCCCCGGGGCAGCCCCAGCATTTT. Encoded protein: CASIHSPGQPQHF.

Concerning this clonotype: This may be a read error: a much more frequent sequence differs by one nucleotide. The CDR3 does not end in the conserved phenylalanine or tryptophan, so this is likely a read error. The chain has TRBV7-8 and TRBJ2-5, with D tentatively TRBD1 or TRBD2 (5 bases each). V lost 6 bases, J lost 4 bases, and 21 bases lay in between. Germline V gene lookup returns CDR1 SGHVS and CDR2 FQNEAQ. The CDR3 has 16 amino acids. CDR3 sequence (DNA): TGTGCCAGCAGTCTCATTCCGGGACGGCGGGCAGAGACCCAGTACTGC. Protein: CASSLIPGRRAETQYC.

V usage is TRBV4-1 and J usage is TRBJ2-7; 9 bases agree with TRBD2. The V gene end was trimmed by 3 bases and the J gene end by 1 base; junction bases not matched to a gene: 4. This CDR3 spans 15 amino acids. Germline CDR1 MGHRA, CDR2 YSYEKL. DNA for the CDR3: TGCGCCAGCAGCCAGGCGGGGGGGAGGTCCTACGAGCAGTACTTC. It codes for CASSQAGGRSYEQYF.

Only a few counts were recorded for this clonotype. The chain recombines TRBV7-2 with TRBJ1-3; 10 nucleotides align to TRBD1. Per the germline V gene, CDR1 is SGHTA and CDR2 is FQGNSA. After removal of 4 bases from V and 4 bases from J, the junction contained 7 bases not matched to a gene. The CDR3 is 16 amino acids. The CDR3 protein is CASSSWTGGQGNTIYF. The CDR3 nucleotides read TGTGCCAGCAGCTCCTGGACAGGGGGTCAGGGAAACACCATATATTTT.

The genes are TRBV20-1 and TRBJ2-1; 10 bases agree with TRBD2. Trimming removed 0 bases from V and 2 bases from J; junction bases left unmatched: 13. The germline gives CDR1 DFQATT, CDR2 SNEGSKA (reference sequence). This CDR3 spans 19 amino acids. The CDR3 DNA reads TGCAGTGCTAGAGATTTAGGGACAGAAAGCGGGAGGGCCTACAATGAGCAGTTCTTC. Residues: CSARDLGTESGRAYNEQFF.

This rearrangement joins TRBV30 to TRBJ2-1; D is undetermined. Germline lookup yields CDR1 GTSNPN and CDR2 SVGIG (reference sequence). The CDR3 extends over 15 amino acids. Trimming shortened V by 4 bases and J by 0 bases, and 13 bases separated the two germline ends. DNA of the CDR3: TGTGCCTGGAACGGGTTACCAGGCTCCTACAATGAGCAGTTCTTC. Translating it yields CAWNGLPGSYNEQFF.

This clonotype showed up many times. The chain employs TRBV7-6 and TRBJ2-7; no reliable D call. The germline V gene has CDR1 SGHVS and CDR2 FNYEAQ. The V gene lost 5 bases and the J gene lost 2 bases, with 7 bases spanning the gap. The CDR3 is 12 residues long. The CDR3: CASSDETYEQYF. CDR3 nucleotide sequence: TGTGCCAGCAGCGACGAGACCTACGAGCAGTACTTC.

The rearrangement uses TRBV7-6 and TRBJ2-7; tentatively, D is TRBD2 (6 bases). Germline lookup yields CDR1 SGHVS and CDR2 FNYEAQ. The CDR3 contains 13 residues. The V gene lost 5 bases and the J gene lost 3 bases, with 11 bases spanning the gap. CDR3 amino acids: CASSPVGSYEQYF. The CDR3 DNA reads as TGTGCCAGCAGCCCGGTCGGGAGCTACGAGCAGTACTTC. Using reference TRBV7-6 and TRBJ2-7 for the parts outside the CDR3, the full variable domain is GAGVSQSPRYKVTKRGQDVALRCDPISGHVSLYWYRQALGQGPEFLTYFNYEAQQDKSGLPNDRFSAERPEGSISTLTIQRTEQRDSAMYRCASSPVGSYEQYFGPGTRLTVT.

This clonotype appeared a single time. The rearrangement joins TRBV20-1 to TRBJ2-1, with 14 bases identical to TRBD2. Germline-derived CDR1 and CDR2 are DFQATT and SNEGSKA (reference sequence). Germline trimming cut 6 bases from V and 10 bases from J; bases unmatched to any gene: 8. CDR3 length equals 14 residues. CDR3 DNA sequence: TGCAGTGCAGCCCCGGGGACTAGCGGGAGAGAGCAGTTCTTC. Protein sequence: CSAAPGTSGREQFF.

V and J are TRBV20-1 and TRBJ2-1; D is unresolved. The CDR3 is 12 residues long. The germline gives CDR1 DFQATT, CDR2 SNEGSKA (reference sequence). CDR3 loop: CVVGNPTNEQFF. The CDR3 nucleotides read TGCGTGGTGGGCAACCCGACGAATGAGCAGTTCTTC.

The J gene is TRBJ1-1, the V gene TRBV14; D is possibly TRBD1 (5 bases). Germline loops: CDR1 SGHDN, CDR2 FVKESK. Trimming pared 5 bases from V and 2 bases from J, leaving 9 bases between. The CDR3 extends over 13 amino acids. The CDR3 DNA sequence: TGTGCCAGCAGCGCAAGGGGAAACACTGAAGCTTTCTTT. Its protein product is CASSARGNTEAFF. Complete variable domain (other parts from reference TRBV14 and TRBJ1-1): EAGVTQFPSHSVIEKGQTVTLRCDPISGHDNLYWYRRVMGKEIKFLLHFVKESKQDESGMPNNRFLAERTGGTYSTLKVQPAELEDSGVYFCASSARGNTEAFFGQGTRLTVV.

V gene TRBV6-2 or TRBV6-3 combines with J gene TRBJ2-7, with a tentative D call TRBD2 (8 bases). This CDR3 spans 19 amino acids. CDR1 is MNHEY, CDR2 SVGEGT, per germline. Trimming left V 6 bases short and J 1 base short, with 28 bases between. Here the CDR3 DNA reads TGTGCCAGCAGCACCCCGACAGGGCTGGCGGGAGGATCTTCCTACGAGCAGTACTTC. This translates into CASSTPTGLAGGSSYEQYF.

The V call is TRBV24-1, the J call TRBJ2-1; possibly TRBD2 for D (6 bases). This CDR3 is 15 amino acids long. Germline CDR1 and CDR2: KGHDR and SFDVKD. The germline V and J ends were trimmed by 2 bases and 4 bases, with 11 bases remaining between them. The CDR3 loop is CATSDSGTGYNEQFF. DNA for the CDR3: TGTGCCACCAGTGATTCCGGGACTGGTTACAATGAGCAGTTCTTC.

The sample holds many counts of this clonotype. The V call is TRBV7-8, the J call TRBJ1-1; 8 positions agree with TRBD1. The CDR3 sequence is 15 residues long. Trimming took 1 base from V and 1 from J; bases not matched to a gene: 2. Per the germline V gene, CDR1 is SGHVS and CDR2 is FQNEAQ. The CDR3 sequence is CASSLVGTGNTEAFF. CDR3 in DNA: TGTGCCAGCAGCTTAGTCGGGACAGGGAACACTGAAGCTTTCTTT.

This rearrangement joins TRBV6-1 to TRBJ2-1, with D possibly TRBD1 on 6 matching bases. Germline V gives CDR1 MNHNS, CDR2 SASEGT. V was pared by 4 bases and J by 4 bases, with 8 bases between. The CDR3 extends over 13 amino acids. The CDR3 region is CASSVTGYNEQFF. In DNA form, the CDR3 reads TGTGCCAGCAGTGTTACAGGGTACAATGAGCAGTTCTTC.